This is a list of T cell receptor beta chains from one sample in a study of cytomegalovirus exposure and HLA in healthy donors. Measured with immunoSEQ multiplex PCR; TCRdb has only the in-frame clones, and not every one. The table has roughly 150,000 clones, 76% seen once. The specimen sequenced was PBMCs. Every receptor here comes from a male donor in good health and CMV-seronegative. The CDR3 runs from the conserved cysteine through the conserved F or W. The D gene is left open where the match is weak. Clone size is given for some rows only: seen once, a few or many times, or a class if the clone is expanded.

j_gene: TRBJ2-7
v_gene: TRBV29-1
abundance: -
d_gene: TRBD1
CDR3nt: TGCAGCGTTGAGGGACAGGGAGGATACGAGCAGTACTTC
CDR3aa: CSVEGQGGYEQYF

j_gene: TRBJ2-5
v_gene: TRBV28
abundance: -
d_gene: -
CDR3nt: TGTGCCAGCAGTTTGGGGAGTCGGGGGCAGTACTTC
CDR3aa: CASSLGSRGQYF

j_gene: TRBJ2-5
v_gene: TRBV13
abundance: -
d_gene: TRBD2
CDR3nt: TGTGCCAGCAGCTCTGGGACTAGCGGCCAAGAGACCCAGTACTTC
CDR3aa: CASSSGTSGQETQYF

j_gene: TRBJ2-3
v_gene: TRBV5-1
abundance: -
d_gene: -
CDR3nt: TGCGCCAGCAGCTTTTTACCAGGGGACACAGATACGCAGTATTTT
CDR3aa: CASSFLPGDTDTQYF

j_gene: TRBJ1-1
v_gene: TRBV18
abundance: -
d_gene: -
CDR3nt: TGTGCCAGCTCACCTCAGACAGACACTGAAGCTTTCTTT
CDR3aa: CASSPQTDTEAFF

j_gene: TRBJ2-2
v_gene: TRBV28
abundance: -
d_gene: TRBD1
CDR3nt: TGTGCCAGCAGTTTAGCAGGACAGGGCAGCACCGGGGAGCTGTTTTTT
CDR3aa: CASSLAGQGSTGELFF

j_gene: TRBJ2-2
v_gene: TRBV5-1
abundance: -
d_gene: -
CDR3nt: TGCGCCAGCAGCTTGGTTAGGGGCTGGGACACCGGGGAGCTGTTTTTT
CDR3aa: CASSLVRGWDTGELFF

j_gene: TRBJ2-7
v_gene: TRBV10-3
abundance: once
d_gene: -
CDR3nt: TGTGCCATCAGCGGGACTTACGAGCAGTACTTC
CDR3aa: CAISGTYEQYF

j_gene: TRBJ2-7
v_gene: TRBV7-8
abundance: -
d_gene: -
CDR3nt: TGTGCCAGCAGCTCCCAGGAGGGGTCTCTTGTCGTGAATTGCGAGCAGTACTTC
CDR3aa: CASSSQEGSLVVNCEQYF

j_gene: TRBJ1-1
v_gene: TRBV28
abundance: once
d_gene: -
CDR3nt: TGTGCCAGCAGTATTAGACCGGGAATGAACACTGAAGCTTTCTTT
CDR3aa: CASSIRPGMNTEAFF

j_gene: TRBJ1-1
v_gene: TRBV28
abundance: -
d_gene: -
CDR3nt: TGTGCCAGCAGGAGGGGGAGAGACACTGAAGCTTTCTTT
CDR3aa: CASRRGRDTEAFF

j_gene: TRBJ1-6
v_gene: TRBV7-3
abundance: -
d_gene: -
CDR3nt: TGTGCCAGCAGCTTAAGAGATGCCACTAATTCACCCCTCCACTTT
CDR3aa: CASSLRDATNSPLHF

j_gene: TRBJ2-2
v_gene: TRBV10-3
abundance: -
d_gene: TRBD1
CDR3nt: TGTGCCATCAGTGCGTCTATTCTTAAGGACAGGACGTCCACCGGGGAGCTGTTTTTT
CDR3aa: CAISASILKDRTSTGELFF

j_gene: TRBJ2-3
v_gene: TRBV5-1
abundance: -
d_gene: TRBD1
CDR3nt: TGCGCCAGCAGCTCGGACAGGGGGAAGGAGCAGTATTTT
CDR3aa: CASSSDRGKEQYF

j_gene: TRBJ2-7
v_gene: TRBV2
abundance: -
d_gene: -
CDR3nt: TGTGCCAGCACTCAAAGGGGGACAAGCTCCTACGAGCAGTACTTC
CDR3aa: CASTQRGTSSYEQYF

j_gene: TRBJ2-2
v_gene: TRBV6-5
abundance: -
d_gene: -
CDR3nt: TGTGCCAGCAGTTACTCGGAGGGGTACGGGGAGCTGTTTTTT
CDR3aa: CASSYSEGYGELFF

j_gene: TRBJ2-1
v_gene: TRBV7-8
abundance: few
d_gene: -
CDR3nt: TGTGCCAGCAGCCCCCTTATTGTAGGAGGGCCAGGTGAGCAGTTCTTC
CDR3aa: CASSPLIVGGPGEQFF

j_gene: TRBJ1-1
v_gene: TRBV7-2
abundance: -
d_gene: -
CDR3nt: TGTGCCAGCAGCTCATCAGGGATAAACACTGAAGCTTTCTTT
CDR3aa: CASSSSGINTEAFF

j_gene: TRBJ2-1
v_gene: TRBV7-2
abundance: few
d_gene: TRBD1
CDR3nt: TGTGCCAGCAGCCCCTGGACAGGCTCCTACAATGAGCAGTTCTTC
CDR3aa: CASSPWTGSYNEQFF

j_gene: TRBJ1-2
v_gene: TRBV6-5
abundance: -
d_gene: -
CDR3nt: TGTGCCAGCAGTTACTTGCGGGGGGTCGGGAACTATGGCTACACCTTC
CDR3aa: CASSYLRGVGNYGYTF

j_gene: TRBJ2-5
v_gene: TRBV11-2
abundance: -
d_gene: -
CDR3nt: TGTGCCAGCAGCTTAGTCCAGGGTGGTAGGGAGACCCAGTACTTC
CDR3aa: CASSLVQGGRETQYF

j_gene: TRBJ2-7
v_gene: TRBV27
abundance: -
d_gene: TRBD2
CDR3nt: TGTGCCAGCCGGGATCGGACTAGCGGGAACTACGAGCAGTACTTC
CDR3aa: CASRDRTSGNYEQYF

j_gene: TRBJ2-7
v_gene: TRBV7-2
abundance: -
d_gene: TRBD2
CDR3nt: TGTGCCAGCAGCTTATCCCTGACTAGCGGGAGCTCCTACGAGCAGTACTTC
CDR3aa: CASSLSLTSGSSYEQYF

j_gene: TRBJ2-7
v_gene: TRBV29-1
abundance: -
d_gene: TRBD1
CDR3nt: TGCAGCGTTGAGGCCACGGGACAGGGGGCCTACGAGCAGTACTTC
CDR3aa: CSVEATGQGAYEQYF

j_gene: TRBJ2-7
v_gene: TRBV15
abundance: few
d_gene: -
CDR3nt: TGTGCCACCAGCACTTTGTCCGGGAACAGCCCCTACGAGCAGTACTTC
CDR3aa: CATSTLSGNSPYEQYF

j_gene: TRBJ1-2
v_gene: TRBV9
abundance: -
d_gene: -
CDR3nt: TGTGCCAGCAGCCAACAGCTCCAGGGAAATGGTGGCTACACCTTC
CDR3aa: CASSQQLQGNGGYTF

j_gene: TRBJ1-4
v_gene: TRBV2
abundance: -
d_gene: -
CDR3nt: TGTGCCAGCAGTGGAATAAGGGAGACGCTTGCAACTAATGAAAAACTGTTTTTT
CDR3aa: CASSGIRETLATNEKLFF

j_gene: TRBJ2-6
v_gene: TRBV28
abundance: once
d_gene: -
CDR3nt: TGTGCCAGCAGTTTGGGGGCCTCTGGGGCCAACGTCCTGACTTTC
CDR3aa: CASSLGASGANVLTF

j_gene: TRBJ1-2
v_gene: TRBV5-1
abundance: few
d_gene: TRBD1
CDR3nt: TGCGCCAGCAGCTTGGACAGGGGATCTAACTATGGCTACACCTTC
CDR3aa: CASSLDRGSNYGYTF

j_gene: TRBJ2-5
v_gene: TRBV6-5
abundance: -
d_gene: -
CDR3nt: TGTGCCAGCAGTTTAACAGGGTACCAAGAGACCCAGTACTTC
CDR3aa: CASSLTGYQETQYF

j_gene: TRBJ2-7
v_gene: TRBV7-8
abundance: -
d_gene: -
CDR3nt: TGTGCCAGCAGGGCAAGCTACGAGCAGTACTTC
CDR3aa: CASRASYEQYF

j_gene: TRBJ2-5
v_gene: TRBV18
abundance: -
d_gene: TRBD2
CDR3nt: TGTGCCAGCTCCCCGGGGGGGAAAGAGACCCAGTACTTC
CDR3aa: CASSPGGKETQYF

j_gene: TRBJ1-2
v_gene: TRBV18
abundance: -
d_gene: -
CDR3nt: TGTGCCAGCTCACCACCGGGGCGAGTACTTGGCTACACCTTC
CDR3aa: CASSPPGRVLGYTF

j_gene: TRBJ2-1
v_gene: TRBV29-1
abundance: -
d_gene: -
CDR3nt: TGCAGCGTTCAGGGAAATGACAATGAGCAGTTCTTC
CDR3aa: CSVQGNDNEQFF

j_gene: TRBJ1-5
v_gene: TRBV6-5
abundance: -
d_gene: TRBD1
CDR3nt: TGTGCCAGCAGTCCAGGGACAGGACTGCGCCAGCCCCAGCATTTT
CDR3aa: CASSPGTGLRQPQHF

j_gene: TRBJ2-7
v_gene: TRBV28
abundance: -
d_gene: -
CDR3nt: TGTGCCAGCAGGACCCGAGTTAGACCGACATCCTACGAGCAGTACTTC
CDR3aa: CASRTRVRPTSYEQYF

j_gene: TRBJ2-3
v_gene: TRBV9
abundance: -
d_gene: -
CDR3nt: TGTGCCAGCAGCGTAGACGGGGGACGAACAGATACGCAGTATTTT
CDR3aa: CASSVDGGRTDTQYF

j_gene: TRBJ1-2
v_gene: TRBV30
abundance: -
d_gene: -
CDR3nt: TGTGCCTGGAGTACGGCGGGGACGGGTAACTATGGCTACACCTTC
CDR3aa: CAWSTAGTGNYGYTF

j_gene: TRBJ2-5
v_gene: TRBV5-6
abundance: -
d_gene: -
CDR3nt: TGTGCCAGCAGCCCCGGGGGGCGGGAGACCCAGTACTTC
CDR3aa: CASSPGGRETQYF

j_gene: TRBJ2-5
v_gene: TRBV7-9
abundance: once
d_gene: TRBD2
CDR3nt: TGTGCCAGCAGCGCTGCTGGCGGGGGGCATTCCCAAGAGACCCAGTACTTC
CDR3aa: CASSAAGGGHSQETQYF

j_gene: TRBJ2-1
v_gene: TRBV19
abundance: -
d_gene: TRBD2
CDR3nt: TGTGCCAGTAGTAGCAGCGCCCTAGCGGGGCTCTCCTACAATGAGCAGTTCTTC
CDR3aa: CASSSSALAGLSYNEQFF

j_gene: TRBJ2-2
v_gene: TRBV5-4
abundance: -
d_gene: -
CDR3nt: TGTGCCAGCAGCCTAGTGGGTCGCACCGGGGAGCTGTTTTTT
CDR3aa: CASSLVGRTGELFF

j_gene: TRBJ2-3
v_gene: TRBV5-1
abundance: -
d_gene: -
CDR3nt: TGCGCCAGCAGTTTGAACACCATCGTAGATACGCAGTATTTT
CDR3aa: CASSLNTIVDTQYF

j_gene: TRBJ2-7
v_gene: TRBV6-1
abundance: -
d_gene: -
CDR3nt: TGTGCCAGCGAGGCAGCGTACGAGCAGTACTTC
CDR3aa: CASEAAYEQYF

j_gene: TRBJ2-5
v_gene: TRBV7-7
abundance: few
d_gene: TRBD2
CDR3nt: TGTGCCAGCAGCCCGCGGACTAGCGGGAGTGGTGAGACCCAGTACTTC
CDR3aa: CASSPRTSGSGETQYF

j_gene: TRBJ2-1
v_gene: TRBV9
abundance: -
d_gene: TRBD2
CDR3nt: TGTGCCAGCAGCTACCTAGCGGGAGCTATTTACAATGAGCAGTTCTTC
CDR3aa: CASSYLAGAIYNEQFF